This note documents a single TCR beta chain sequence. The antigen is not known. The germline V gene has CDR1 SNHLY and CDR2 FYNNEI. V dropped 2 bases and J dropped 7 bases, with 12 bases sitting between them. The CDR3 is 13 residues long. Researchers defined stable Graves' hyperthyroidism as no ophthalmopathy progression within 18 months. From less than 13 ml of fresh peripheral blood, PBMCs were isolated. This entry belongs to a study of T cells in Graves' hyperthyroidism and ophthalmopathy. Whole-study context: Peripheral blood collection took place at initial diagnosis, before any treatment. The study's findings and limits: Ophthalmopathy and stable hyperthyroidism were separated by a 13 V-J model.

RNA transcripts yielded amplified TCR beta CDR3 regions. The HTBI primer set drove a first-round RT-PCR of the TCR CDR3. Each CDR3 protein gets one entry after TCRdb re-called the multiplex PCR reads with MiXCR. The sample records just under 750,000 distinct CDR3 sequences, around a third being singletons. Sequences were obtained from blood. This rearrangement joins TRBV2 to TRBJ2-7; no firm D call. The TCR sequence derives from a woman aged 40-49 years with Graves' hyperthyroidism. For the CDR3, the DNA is TGTGCCAGCAGTGAAAACGCCGCTAATGAGCAGTACTTC. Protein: CASSENAANEQYF.